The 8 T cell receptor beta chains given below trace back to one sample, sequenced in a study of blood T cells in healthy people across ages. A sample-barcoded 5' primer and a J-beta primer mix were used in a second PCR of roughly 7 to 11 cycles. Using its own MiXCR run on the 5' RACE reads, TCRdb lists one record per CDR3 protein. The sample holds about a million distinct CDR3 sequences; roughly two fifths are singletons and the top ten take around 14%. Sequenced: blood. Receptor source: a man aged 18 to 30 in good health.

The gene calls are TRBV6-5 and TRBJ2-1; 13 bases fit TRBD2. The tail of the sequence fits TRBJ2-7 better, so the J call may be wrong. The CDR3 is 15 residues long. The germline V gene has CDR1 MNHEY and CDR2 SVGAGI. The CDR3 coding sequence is TGTGCCAGCACCCTTACTAGCGGGAGGGCCGGAGAGCAGTACTTC. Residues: CASTLTSGRAGEQYF.

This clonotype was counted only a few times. Here the CDR3 DNA reads TGCAGTGCTAGTACAGGGACCTACGAGCAGTACTTC. Translating gives CSASTGTYEQYF. The chain links TRBV20-1 to TRBJ2-7; D possibly corresponds to TRBD1 (6 bases). The CDR3 length is 12 residues. Germline lookup yields CDR1 DFQATT and CDR2 SNEGSKA (reference sequence). The V end lost 3 bases, the J end lost 2 bases, and 8 bases lay between the germline ends.

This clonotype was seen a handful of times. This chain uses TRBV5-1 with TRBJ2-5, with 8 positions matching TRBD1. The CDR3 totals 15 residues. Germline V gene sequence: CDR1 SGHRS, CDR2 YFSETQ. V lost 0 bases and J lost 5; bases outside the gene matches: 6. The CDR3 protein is CASSLDGTGRETQYF. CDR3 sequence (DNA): TGCGCCAGCAGCTTGGATGGGACAGGAAGGGAGACCCAGTACTTC.

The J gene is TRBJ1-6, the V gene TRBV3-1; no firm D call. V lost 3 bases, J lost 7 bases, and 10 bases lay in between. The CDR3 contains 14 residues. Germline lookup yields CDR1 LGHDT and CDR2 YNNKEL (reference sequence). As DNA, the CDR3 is TGTGCCAGCAGCCAGCACGGTCAAAATTCACCCCTCCACTTT. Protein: CASSQHGQNSPLHF. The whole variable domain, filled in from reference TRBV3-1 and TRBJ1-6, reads DTAVSQTPKYLVTQMGNDKSIKCEQNLGHDTMYWYKQDSKKFLKIMFSYNNKELIINETVPNRFSPKSPDKAHLNLHINSLELGDSAVYFCASSQHGQNSPLHFGNGTRLTVT.

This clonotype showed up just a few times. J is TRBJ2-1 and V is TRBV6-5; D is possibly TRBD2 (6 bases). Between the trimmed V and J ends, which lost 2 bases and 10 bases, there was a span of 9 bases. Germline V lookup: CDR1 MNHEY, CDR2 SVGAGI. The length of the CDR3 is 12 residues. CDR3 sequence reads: CASSYTGGEQFF. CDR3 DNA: TGTGCCAGCAGTTACACCGGGGGAGAGCAGTTCTTC.

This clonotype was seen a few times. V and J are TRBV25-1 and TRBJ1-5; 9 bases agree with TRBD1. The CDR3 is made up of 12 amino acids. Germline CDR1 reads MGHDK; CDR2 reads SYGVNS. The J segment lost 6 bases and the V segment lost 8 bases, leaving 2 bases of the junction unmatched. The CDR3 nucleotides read TGTGCCAGCGGGACAGGGTTTCAGCCCCAGCATTTT. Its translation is CASGTGFQPQHF.

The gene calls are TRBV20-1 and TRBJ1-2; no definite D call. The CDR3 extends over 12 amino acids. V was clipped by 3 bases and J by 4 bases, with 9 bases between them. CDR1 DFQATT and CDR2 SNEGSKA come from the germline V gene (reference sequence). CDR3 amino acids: CSARNPVYGYTF. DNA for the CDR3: TGCAGTGCTAGGAATCCCGTCTATGGCTACACCTTC.

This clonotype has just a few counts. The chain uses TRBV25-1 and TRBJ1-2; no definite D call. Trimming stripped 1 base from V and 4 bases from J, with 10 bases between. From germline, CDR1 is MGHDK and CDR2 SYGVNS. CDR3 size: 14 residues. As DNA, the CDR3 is TGTGCCAGCAGTGAATGGGCAGCTTCCTATGGCTACACCTTC. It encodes CASSEWAASYGYTF.